The text below deals with one T cell receptor (beta chain). The sample comes from a study of cytomegalovirus exposure and HLA in healthy donors. This CDR3 has 17 residues. The V segment lost 5 bases and the J segment 7 bases; nucleotides outside the gene matches: 14. Per the germline V gene, CDR1 is MNHEY and CDR2 is SMNVEV (reference sequence). 13 Jbeta primers and 60 Vbeta primers were used for the PCR. The data were produced by immunoSEQ multiplex PCR, yet TCRdb's version contains in-frame clones alone and is incomplete. The table shows some 170,000 clones, with around 78% occurring only once. The sample comprised PBMCs. The receptor was derived from a woman aged 40 to 50 in good health and CMV-seronegative. The genes are TRBV27 and TRBJ1-2; 12 positions match TRBD1. This CDR3 is CASSPSRDRGRSVGYTF. CDR3 bases: TGTGCCAGCAGTCCTAGTCGGGACAGGGGGCGTTCGGTTGGCTACACCTTC.